The clone carrying this TCR beta chain was picked up a small number of times. Its specificity is unknown. Donors underwent one heparinised blood draw, approximately 120 mL on average. cDNA synthesis used the whole RNA isolate, giving expressed TCRB sequences. Generated by immunoSEQ multiplex PCR, the TCRdb table keeps only in-frame clones and is missing some. The sample yields about 740,000 clones, 13% seen once. This entry belongs to a study of beta chain features in type 1 diabetes. Study-wide results and limits: TCRB CDR3s were moderately but significantly shorter in Type 1 diabetes patients in all four CD4+ subsets. Insertion counts at VDJ junctions were lower in type 1 diabetes patients, who also showed more deletions there. Any PCR bias toward short templates would affect both groups alike.

CDR3 length: 15 residues. V was pared by 7 bases and J by 5 bases, with 20 bases between. Germline CDR1 is MDHEN and CDR2 is SYDVKM. Material for sequencing was naive CD4+ T cells from blood. The clonotype was recovered from a man younger than 30 with type 1 diabetes. J is TRBJ1-2 and V is TRBV28, with a tentative D call TRBD1 (5 bases). The chain's CDR3 is CASTGGHLGTYGYTF. The CDR3 nucleotides are TGTGCCAGCACTGGTGGACACTTGGGTACATATGGCTACACCTTC.